This T cell receptor beta chain comes out of a study of T cell responses to AZD1222 COVID-19 vaccine. Data came from immunoSEQ multiplex PCR; TCRdb stores just in-frame clones and leaves some out. Found here are just over 150,000 clones, over 80% of them singletons; the top ten hold over 8%. V was shortened by 4 bases and J by 5 bases, with 11 bases between the two germline ends. This CDR3 contains 13 residues. On this clone itself: Its specificity is unknown.

Notes on the study in general: The study found Spike-specific TCR breadth and depth rose after two AZD1222 doses. Regions 160-218 and 743-854 dominated among vaccine-associated CD4 TCRs spanning spike. The donor cohort was predominantly white British with a female majority, and clonal diversity may have been underestimated. Only a handful of AZD1222 recipients tested seropositive at baseline.

The material was peripheral blood, obtained 28 days after the second AZD1222 dose. The source is an adult who received the AZD1222 COVID-19 vaccine. The V call is TRBV12-3 or TRBV12-4, the J call TRBJ1-2; D might be TRBD1 (6 bases). The CDR3 nucleotides read TGTGCCAGCAGTTATAACAGGGAGTATGGCTACACCTTC. Protein: CASSYNREYGYTF.